The sequence of this T cell receptor beta chain was determined in a study of cytomegalovirus exposure and HLA in healthy donors. PCR involved 60 Vbeta and 13 Jbeta primers. Repertoires were generated with immunoSEQ multiplex PCR, while TCRdb's copy carries only in-frame clones and drops some. The sample yields 130,000 or so clones, roughly 82% seen once. The CDR3 runs to 14 residues. This clone was counted a single time. This chain joins TRBV12-2 and TRBJ1-2; the table assigns TRBD1, which was not confirmed against the DNA. TRBV12-2 is a listed pseudogene. The sample taken for sequencing was PBMCs. The TCR originated in a woman younger than 30 in good health and CMV-seropositive. CDR3 bases: TGTGCAAGTCGCCCCGTCAGGGGGCAGACTGGCTACACCTTC. Encoded protein: CASRPVRGQTGYTF.